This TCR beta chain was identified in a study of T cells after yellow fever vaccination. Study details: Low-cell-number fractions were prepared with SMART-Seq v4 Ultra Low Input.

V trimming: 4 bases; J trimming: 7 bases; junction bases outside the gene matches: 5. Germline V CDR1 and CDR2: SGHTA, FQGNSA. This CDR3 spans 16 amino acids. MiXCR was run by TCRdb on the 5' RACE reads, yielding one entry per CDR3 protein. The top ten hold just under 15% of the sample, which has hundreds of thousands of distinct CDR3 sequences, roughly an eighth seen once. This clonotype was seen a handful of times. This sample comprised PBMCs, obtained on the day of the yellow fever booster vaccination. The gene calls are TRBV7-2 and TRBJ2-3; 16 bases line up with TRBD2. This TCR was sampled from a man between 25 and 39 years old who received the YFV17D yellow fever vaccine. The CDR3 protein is CASSSGLAGGMNTQYF. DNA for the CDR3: TGTGCCAGCAGCTCGGGACTAGCGGGAGGGATGAATACGCAGTATTTT.